This T cell receptor beta chain derives from a study of blood T cells in healthy people across ages. Study findings and constraints: Expanded clonotype shifts may have been confounded, as the donors had an unknown CMV status.

Alongside a J-beta primer mix, a sample-barcoded 5' primer served in a second PCR lasting roughly 7 to 11 cycles. TCRdb reprocessed the 5' RACE reads via MiXCR and lists one record per CDR3 protein. The profile covers about 1.5 million distinct CDR3 sequences, with 35% to 45% appearing a single time and around 4% taken by the ten largest. The V gene lost 4 bases and the J gene lost 9 bases, with 14 bases spanning the gap. CDR1 is MNHNY and CDR2 is SVGAGI in the germline V gene (reference sequence). This CDR3 has 13 amino acids. On this clonotype: The antigen remains unidentified.

The TCR originated in a woman in her late teens or twenties in good health. Sample: blood. The V and J genes are TRBV6-6 and TRBJ2-3; D remains unclear. CDR3 nucleotide sequence: TGTGCCAGCAGTTTAAGTTCCGAAGTCACGCAGTATTTT. This translates into CASSLSSEVTQYF.